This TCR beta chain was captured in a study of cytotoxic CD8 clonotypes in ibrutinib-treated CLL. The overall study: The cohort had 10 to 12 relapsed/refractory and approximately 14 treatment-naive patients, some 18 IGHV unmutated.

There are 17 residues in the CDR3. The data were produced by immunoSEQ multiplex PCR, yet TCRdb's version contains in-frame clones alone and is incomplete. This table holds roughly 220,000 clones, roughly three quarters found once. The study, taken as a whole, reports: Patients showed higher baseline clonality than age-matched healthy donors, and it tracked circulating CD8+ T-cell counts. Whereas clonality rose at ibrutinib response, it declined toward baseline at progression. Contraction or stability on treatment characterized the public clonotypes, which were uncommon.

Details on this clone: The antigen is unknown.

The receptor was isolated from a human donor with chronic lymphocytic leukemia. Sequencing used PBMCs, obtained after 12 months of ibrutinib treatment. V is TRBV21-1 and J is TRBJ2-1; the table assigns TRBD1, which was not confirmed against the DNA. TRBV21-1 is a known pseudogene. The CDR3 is CASSEGGNRGLYNEQFF. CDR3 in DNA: TGTGCCAGCAGCGAAGGGGGAAACAGGGGGCTCTACAATGAGCAGTTCTTC.